The rows below give T cell receptor beta chains drawn from one sample of a study of CD8 T cells in ankylosing spondylitis. In TCRdb, the 5' RACE reads were re-called with MiXCR into one record per CDR3 protein. Found here are a few hundred thousand distinct CDR3 sequences, over 9.5% of them singletons; the top ten hold approximately 6.2%. The sample was blood, either unsorted or a sorted T cell fraction (not recorded which). These receptor sequences come from a male donor with ankylosing spondylitis. The CDR3 runs from the conserved cysteine through the conserved F or W. D genes are given only for firm matches. Size values are once, few and many counts, or a class for expanded clones, and some rows have none.

j_gene	d_gene	abundance	v_gene	CDR3nt	CDR3aa
TRBJ2-1	.	.	TRBV24-1	TGTGCCACCAGTAAAGGGTACAATGAGCAGTTCTTC	CATSKGYNEQFF
TRBJ2-5	.	few	TRBV11-2	TGTGCCAGCAGCTTAGATCTTAGTAGGGTGGAAACCCAGTACTTC	CASSLDLSRVETQYF
TRBJ2-1	TRBD2	.	TRBV7-9	TGTGCCAGCAGCCCGCAAATAGCGGGTAACAATGAGCAGTTCTTC	CASSPQIAGNNEQFF
TRBJ1-2	TRBD1	.	TRBV29-1	TGCAGCGTGGGGGACAGCCTCAGCAGCTACACCTTC	CSVGDSLSSYTF
TRBJ2-2	.	few	TRBV20-1	TGCAGTGCTCACTCCGGGTTTTCCGGGGAGCTGTTTTTT	CSAHSGFSGELFF
TRBJ2-3	.	.	TRBV7-8	TGTGCCAGCAGCCCATCAGGGGGGTATACGCAGTATTTT	CASSPSGGYTQYF
TRBJ2-1	TRBD2	many	TRBV10-3	TGTGCCATCAGGGATAATAGCGGGACTGGTGGGTGGCAGTTCTTC	CAIRDNSGTGGWQFF
TRBJ1-5	.	many	TRBV4-1	TGCGCCAGCAGCCCCGAATGGGCAAATCAGCCCCAGCATTTT	CASSPEWANQPQHF
TRBJ2-2	TRBD2	.	TRBV5-1	TGCGCCAGCAGCCTCTGGGTACTAGCGGGCACCGGGGAGCTGTTTTTT	CASSLWVLAGTGELFF
TRBJ1-2	.	few	TRBV9	TGTGCCAGCAGCTCACCTCGGGGGTACTCCAAAGGCCATGGCTACACCTTC	CASSSPRGYSKGHGYTF